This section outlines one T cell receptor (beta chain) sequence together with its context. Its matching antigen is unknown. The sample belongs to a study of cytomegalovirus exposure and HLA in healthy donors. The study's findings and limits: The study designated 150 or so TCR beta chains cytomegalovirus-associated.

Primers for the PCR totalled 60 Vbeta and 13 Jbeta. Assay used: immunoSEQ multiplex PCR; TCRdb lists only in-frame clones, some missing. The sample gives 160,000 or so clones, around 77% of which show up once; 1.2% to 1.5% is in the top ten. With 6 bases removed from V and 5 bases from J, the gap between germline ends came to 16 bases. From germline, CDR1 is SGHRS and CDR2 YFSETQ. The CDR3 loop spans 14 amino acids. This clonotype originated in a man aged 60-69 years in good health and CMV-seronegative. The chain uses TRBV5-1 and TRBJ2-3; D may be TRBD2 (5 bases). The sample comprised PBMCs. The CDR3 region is CASTFMWAGDTQYF. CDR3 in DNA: TGCGCCAGCACCTTTATGTGGGCGGGAGATACGCAGTATTTT.